These T cell receptor beta chains were read from a single sample in a study of T cell responses to AZD1222 COVID-19 vaccine. Sequenced by immunoSEQ multiplex PCR; TCRdb stores in-frame clones only, minus some. The sample yields fewer than 90,000 clones, around 90% seen once. The sample consisted of peripheral blood, taken on day 0 of AZD1222 vaccination. These receptor sequences come from an adult in good health. The CDR3 runs from the conserved cysteine through the conserved F or W. Fields, in order: CDR3 protein, CDR3 DNA, D gene, V gene, clone size, J gene. D genes are given only for firm matches. Clone size is not always given. Where it is, it says once, few, many or a class for expanded clones.

CDR3 protein: CASSQGARSNEQFF
CDR3 DNA: TGTGCCAGCAGTCAGGGGGCGCGGAGCAATGAGCAGTTCTTC
D gene: TRBD1
V gene: TRBV6-6
clone size: .
J gene: TRBJ2-1

CDR3 protein: CASSQGGVSGYTF
CDR3 DNA: TGTGCCAGCAGCCAAGGGGGCGTATCTGGCTACACCTTC
D gene: .
V gene: TRBV4-2
clone size: .
J gene: TRBJ1-2

CDR3 protein: CASSLEGGANEKLFF
CDR3 DNA: TGTGCCAGCAGCTTAGAAGGGGGAGCTAATGAAAAACTGTTTTTT
D gene: .
V gene: TRBV13
clone size: .
J gene: TRBJ1-4

CDR3 protein: CASSIGRGFQETQYF
CDR3 DNA: TGTGCCAGTAGTATAGGCCGAGGGTTCCAAGAGACCCAGTACTTC
D gene: .
V gene: TRBV19
clone size: .
J gene: TRBJ2-5

CDR3 protein: CASSRARGTEAFF
CDR3 DNA: TGTGCCAGCAGCCGCGCGAGGGGGACTGAAGCTTTCTTT
D gene: .
V gene: TRBV3-1/TRBV3-2
clone size: .
J gene: TRBJ1-1

CDR3 protein: CASSPNGVFHEQYF
CDR3 DNA: TGTGCCAGTAGTCCAAACGGGGTTTTCCACGAGCAGTACTTC
D gene: .
V gene: TRBV19
clone size: .
J gene: TRBJ2-7

CDR3 protein: CASSQSPDREIVYQFF
CDR3 DNA: TGCGCCAGCAGCCAATCGCCAGACCGCGAGATAGTCTATCAGTTCTTC
D gene: .
V gene: TRBV4-1
clone size: .
J gene: TRBJ2-1

CDR3 protein: CASVFDRGNTIYF
CDR3 DNA: TGTGCTAGTGTGTTCGACAGGGGAAACACCATATATTTT
D gene: .
V gene: TRBV12-5
clone size: once
J gene: TRBJ1-3

CDR3 protein: CASSLEGDERLFF
CDR3 DNA: TGCGCCAGCAGCTTGGAAGGGGACGAGCGGCTGTTTTTT
D gene: .
V gene: TRBV5-1
clone size: .
J gene: TRBJ2-2

CDR3 protein: CASRKEDTQYF
CDR3 DNA: TGTGCCAGCCGTAAGGAGGATACGCAGTATTTT
D gene: .
V gene: TRBV6-5
clone size: .
J gene: TRBJ2-3

CDR3 protein: CSPLAGVGNEQFF
CDR3 DNA: TGCAGCCCCTTAGCGGGAGTAGGGAATGAGCAGTTCTTC
D gene: TRBD2
V gene: TRBV29-1
clone size: .
J gene: TRBJ2-1

CDR3 protein: CASSLGTVPMTTNEKLFF
CDR3 DNA: TGCGCCAGCAGCTTGGGGACAGTCCCCATGACAACTAATGAAAAACTGTTTTTT
D gene: .
V gene: TRBV5-1
clone size: .
J gene: TRBJ1-4

CDR3 protein: CASSEAVSTGGYTF
CDR3 DNA: TGTGCCAGCAGTGAAGCGGTCAGTACAGGTGGCTACACCTTC
D gene: .
V gene: TRBV6-1
clone size: .
J gene: TRBJ1-2

CDR3 protein: CASSPRTSGSETQYF
CDR3 DNA: TGTGCCAGCAGCCCCAGGACTAGCGGGAGTGAGACCCAGTACTTC
D gene: TRBD2
V gene: TRBV3-1/TRBV3-2
clone size: .
J gene: TRBJ2-5

CDR3 protein: CASSQDLAASYNEQFF
CDR3 DNA: TGTGCCAGCAGCCAAGATCTAGCGGCTTCCTACAATGAGCAGTTCTTC
D gene: TRBD2
V gene: TRBV3-1/TRBV3-2
clone size: once
J gene: TRBJ2-1

CDR3 protein: CASSYNLAGYYEQYF
CDR3 DNA: TGTGCCAGCAGTTACAATCTAGCGGGATACTACGAGCAGTACTTC
D gene: TRBD2
V gene: TRBV6-5
clone size: .
J gene: TRBJ2-7

CDR3 protein: CASSFSSGNEQFF
CDR3 DNA: TGCGCCAGCAGCTTTTCGTCTGGCAATGAGCAGTTCTTC
D gene: .
V gene: TRBV5-1
clone size: .
J gene: TRBJ2-1

CDR3 protein: CASRPSGGFNNEQFF
CDR3 DNA: TGTGCCAGCAGACCCTCGGGGGGCTTCAACAATGAGCAGTTCTTC
D gene: .
V gene: TRBV27
clone size: .
J gene: TRBJ2-1

CDR3 protein: CASSGQESSGANVLTF
CDR3 DNA: TGTGCCAGCAGCGGACAGGAGAGCTCTGGGGCCAACGTCCTGACTTTC
D gene: TRBD1
V gene: TRBV28
clone size: .
J gene: TRBJ2-6

CDR3 protein: CASRTGQPNTEAFF
CDR3 DNA: TGTGCCAGCAGGACTGGACAGCCGAACACTGAAGCTTTCTTT
D gene: .
V gene: TRBV13
clone size: once
J gene: TRBJ1-1

CDR3 protein: CASSLGTGEAKLFF
CDR3 DNA: TGTGCCAGCAGCTTAGGGACAGGGGAGGCAAAACTGTTTTTT
D gene: TRBD1
V gene: TRBV5-4
clone size: .
J gene: TRBJ1-4

CDR3 protein: CASSQALRGAGNIQYF
CDR3 DNA: TGCGCCAGCAGCCAAGCCCTGAGGGGTGCAGGAAACATTCAGTACTTC
D gene: .
V gene: TRBV4-1
clone size: .
J gene: TRBJ2-4

CDR3 protein: CASSLSVAGNTEAFF
CDR3 DNA: TGTGCCAGCAGCTTAAGCGTAGCGGGGAACACTGAAGCTTTCTTT
D gene: .
V gene: TRBV7-6
clone size: .
J gene: TRBJ1-1

CDR3 protein: CASSFQQKETQYF
CDR3 DNA: TGCGCCAGCAGCTTTCAACAGAAAGAGACCCAGTACTTC
D gene: .
V gene: TRBV5-1
clone size: .
J gene: TRBJ2-5

CDR3 protein: CASSLAGGPSNTGELFF
CDR3 DNA: TGTGCCAGCAGCTTGGCCGGGGGCCCCTCGAACACCGGGGAGCTGTTTTTT
D gene: .
V gene: TRBV5-8
clone size: .
J gene: TRBJ2-2

CDR3 protein: CASSEAGGRFYEQYF
CDR3 DNA: TGTGCCAGCAGTGAAGCAGGCGGGAGGTTCTACGAGCAGTACTTC
D gene: TRBD2
V gene: TRBV6-1
clone size: .
J gene: TRBJ2-7

CDR3 protein: CASSESSQGGTEAFF
CDR3 DNA: TGCGCCAGCAGTGAGTCGTCACAGGGCGGCACTGAAGCTTTCTTT
D gene: .
V gene: TRBV10-2
clone size: few
J gene: TRBJ1-1

CDR3 protein: CASSDRQDSYEQYF
CDR3 DNA: TGCGCCAGCAGTGACCGCCAGGACTCCTACGAGCAGTACTTC
D gene: .
V gene: TRBV10-1
clone size: few
J gene: TRBJ2-7

CDR3 protein: CASSSYQLAGEDTQYF
CDR3 DNA: TGTGCCAGCAGTTCATACCAACTAGCGGGAGAAGATACGCAGTATTTT
D gene: TRBD2
V gene: TRBV28
clone size: .
J gene: TRBJ2-3

CDR3 protein: CAWRRATPNTEAFF
CDR3 DNA: TGTGCCTGGAGGCGGGCCACTCCCAACACTGAAGCTTTCTTT
D gene: .
V gene: TRBV30
clone size: .
J gene: TRBJ1-1

CDR3 protein: CASSLEGHPLNYTF
CDR3 DNA: TGCGCCAGCAGCTTGGAAGGACATCCCCTGAACTACACCTTC
D gene: .
V gene: TRBV5-1
clone size: .
J gene: TRBJ1-2

CDR3 protein: CASSQWRYGNQPQHF
CDR3 DNA: TGCGCCAGCAGCCAATGGAGGTACGGCAATCAGCCCCAGCATTTT
D gene: .
V gene: TRBV4-1
clone size: once
J gene: TRBJ1-5

CDR3 protein: CASSQGAGKDNEQFF
CDR3 DNA: TGCGCCAGCAGCCAAGGGGCGGGAAAGGACAATGAGCAGTTCTTC
D gene: .
V gene: TRBV4-1
clone size: .
J gene: TRBJ2-1

CDR3 protein: CASSSGQGNYGYTF
CDR3 DNA: TGTGCCAGCTCATCGGGACAGGGGAACTATGGCTACACCTTC
D gene: TRBD1
V gene: TRBV18
clone size: .
J gene: TRBJ1-2

CDR3 protein: CASRNLPWTGGSSGRYQETQYF
CDR3 DNA: TGTGCCAGCAGGAATCTCCCCTGGACGGGAGGATCTAGCGGGAGGTACCAAGAGACCCAGTACTTC
D gene: TRBD2
V gene: TRBV2
clone size: once
J gene: TRBJ2-5

CDR3 protein: CASSLTRVSSGANVLTF
CDR3 DNA: TGTGCCAGCAGTTTAACCAGGGTCAGCTCTGGGGCCAACGTCCTGACTTTC
D gene: .
V gene: TRBV28
clone size: .
J gene: TRBJ2-6

CDR3 protein: CASSLGRQSDTQYF
CDR3 DNA: TGTGCCAGCAGCTTAGGTCGACAGTCAGATACGCAGTATTTT
D gene: .
V gene: TRBV7-8
clone size: .
J gene: TRBJ2-3

CDR3 protein: CASTLSGGFTEAFF
CDR3 DNA: TGTGCCAGCACCCTATCAGGGGGATTCACTGAAGCTTTCTTT
D gene: TRBD1
V gene: TRBV28
clone size: once
J gene: TRBJ1-1

CDR3 protein: CASTSDRVGGWNEKLFF
CDR3 DNA: TGTGCCAGTACCTCGGACAGGGTGGGGGGTTGGAATGAAAAACTGTTTTTT
D gene: TRBD1
V gene: TRBV19
clone size: .
J gene: TRBJ1-4

CDR3 protein: CAISEVGGYEQYF
CDR3 DNA: TGTGCCATCAGTGAGGTTGGGGGGTACGAGCAGTACTTC
D gene: .
V gene: TRBV10-3
clone size: .
J gene: TRBJ2-7

CDR3 protein: CASSPRDPTNEQFF
CDR3 DNA: TGTGCCAGCAGCCCCAGGGACCCGACCAATGAGCAGTTCTTC
D gene: .
V gene: TRBV9
clone size: .
J gene: TRBJ2-1

CDR3 protein: CASSTDLRNLYGYTF
CDR3 DNA: TGTGCCAGCAGCACGGATTTGAGGAACCTCTATGGCTACACCTTC
D gene: .
V gene: TRBV13
clone size: few
J gene: TRBJ1-2

CDR3 protein: CASSPQGYQETQYF
CDR3 DNA: TGTGCCAGCTCACCTCAGGGCTACCAAGAGACCCAGTACTTC
D gene: .
V gene: TRBV18
clone size: .
J gene: TRBJ2-5

CDR3 protein: CASRRQGDQETQYF
CDR3 DNA: TGTGCCAGCAGACGACAGGGCGACCAAGAGACCCAGTACTTC
D gene: TRBD1
V gene: TRBV6-6
clone size: .
J gene: TRBJ2-5

CDR3 protein: CASSNSMGGYTF
CDR3 DNA: TGTGCCAGCAGTAACTCGATGGGTGGCTACACCTTC
D gene: .
V gene: TRBV7-2
clone size: .
J gene: TRBJ1-2

CDR3 protein: CASSYSGETQYF
CDR3 DNA: TGTGCCAGCAGTTACTCCGGAGAGACCCAGTACTTC
D gene: .
V gene: TRBV6-5
clone size: .
J gene: TRBJ2-5

CDR3 protein: CASGPGTANTEAFF
CDR3 DNA: TGCGCCAGCGGCCCCGGGACAGCTAATACTGAAGCTTTCTTT
D gene: TRBD1
V gene: TRBV5-1
clone size: .
J gene: TRBJ1-1

CDR3 protein: CASSILKGQGGNTEAFF
CDR3 DNA: TGTGCCAGTAGTATCTTAAAAGGACAGGGCGGGAACACTGAAGCTTTCTTT
D gene: TRBD1
V gene: TRBV19
clone size: .
J gene: TRBJ1-1

CDR3 protein: CASSLEWGPGGPDTQYF
CDR3 DNA: TGTGCCAGCAGCTTGGAGTGGGGCCCGGGAGGGCCGGATACGCAGTATTTT
D gene: TRBD2
V gene: TRBV5-8
clone size: .
J gene: TRBJ2-3

CDR3 protein: CASSESPGVSTEAFF
CDR3 DNA: TGCGCCAGCAGTGAGTCACCAGGGGTCAGCACTGAAGCTTTCTTT
D gene: .
V gene: TRBV10-2
clone size: .
J gene: TRBJ1-1

CDR3 protein: CSASHSGGSQPQHF
CDR3 DNA: TGCAGTGCTAGTCACTCGGGGGGTAGTCAGCCCCAGCATTTT
D gene: .
V gene: TRBV20-1
clone size: .
J gene: TRBJ1-5

CDR3 protein: CAISEYSGRAGDTGELFF
CDR3 DNA: TGTGCCATCAGTGAATATAGCGGGAGGGCCGGGGACACCGGGGAGCTGTTTTTT
D gene: TRBD2
V gene: TRBV10-3
clone size: .
J gene: TRBJ2-2

CDR3 protein: CASLASGRSSYEQYF
CDR3 DNA: TGTGCCAGCTTGGCTAGCGGGAGAAGTAGTTACGAGCAGTACTTC
D gene: TRBD2
V gene: TRBV28
clone size: .
J gene: TRBJ2-7

CDR3 protein: CASSLVISGTRIGQETQYF
CDR3 DNA: TGCGCCAGCAGCTTGGTAATCTCCGGGACTAGGATAGGCCAAGAGACCCAGTACTTC
D gene: TRBD2
V gene: TRBV5-1
clone size: .
J gene: TRBJ2-5